A single sample gave rise to the 24 T cell receptor beta chains below, sequenced in a study of cytomegalovirus exposure and HLA in healthy donors. The primer mix had 60 Vbeta and 13 Jbeta primers. Sequenced by immunoSEQ multiplex PCR; TCRdb stores in-frame clones only, minus some. Of under 110,000 clones detected, less than 80% appear once; the ten largest clones hold 3% to 4%. Sequenced input: PBMCs. These receptors all stem from a man aged 55 to 70 in good health and CMV-seronegative.

This chain connects TRBV10-3 to TRBJ2-5; 8 bases are shared with TRBD1. The junction had 5 bases not matched to a gene; V was cut back by 3 bases and J by 5 bases. The CDR3 consists of 14 residues. Looked up from germline, CDR1 is ENHRY and CDR2 is SYGVKD. CDR3 residues: CAISDGTGGETQYF. CDR3 bases: TGTGCCATCAGTGACGGGACAGGCGGGGAGACCCAGTACTTC.

This clone has more than one count but fewer than ten. The J gene is TRBJ1-5, the V gene TRBV2; 8 bases match TRBD1. CDR3 length equals 16 residues. After removal of 5 bases from V and 1 base from J, the junction contained 7 bases not matched to a gene. Germline V gene lookup returns CDR1 SNHLY and CDR2 FYNNEI. The CDR3 DNA follows: TGTGCCAGCAGTCTACAGGGGGAGGTCAGCAATCAGCCCCAGCATTTT. It encodes CASSLQGEVSNQPQHF.

The chain recombines TRBV7-9 with TRBJ2-7, with D possibly being TRBD2 (5 bases). The CDR3 totals 12 residues. The V end was cut by 5 bases, the J end by 3 bases, with 8 bases between. CDR1 and CDR2 (germline): SEHNR, FQNEAQ (reference sequence). CDR3 nucleotide sequence: TGTGCCAGCAGCGCCCGGGACTACGAGCAGTACGTC. Its protein is CASSARDYEQYV.

J is TRBJ1-2 and V is TRBV7-9; possible D gene TRBD1, 5 bases. The CDR3 consists of 15 residues. Looked up from germline, CDR1 is SEHNR and CDR2 is FQNEAQ (reference sequence). Trimming took 2 bases from V and 4 from J, leaving 14 bases between them. CDR3 sequence (DNA): TGTGCCAGCAGCTTACTTCCCATCCAGGGCTATGGCTACACCTTC. It encodes CASSLLPIQGYGYTF.

The genes are TRBV5-6 and TRBJ1-2; D unresolved. Between the trimmed V and J ends, which lost 1 base and 7 bases, there was a span of 14 bases. This CDR3 comprises 14 residues. Per the germline V gene, CDR1 is SGHDT and CDR2 is YYEEEE. The CDR3 loop is CASSLWWGELGYTF. The CDR3 nucleotides are TGTGCCAGCAGCTTGTGGTGGGGAGAACTTGGCTACACCTTC. The whole variable domain, remainder taken from reference TRBV5-6 and TRBJ1-2, is DAGVTQSPTHLIKTRGQQVTLRCSPKSGHDTVSWYQQALGQGPQFIFQYYEEEERQRGNFPDRFSGHQFPNYSSELNVNALLLGDSALYLCASSLWWGELGYTFGSGTRLTVV.

This sequence joins TRBV11-2 and TRBJ1-1; D remains unclear. The CDR3 consists of 14 residues. Germline CDR1 reads SGHAT; CDR2 reads FQNNGV. V was shortened by 2 bases and J by 0 bases, with 7 bases between the two germline ends. The CDR3: CASSLRDLNTEAFF. The CDR3 DNA reads TGTGCCAGCAGCTTACGGGATTTGAACACTGAAGCTTTCTTT.

The chain combines TRBV13 with TRBJ2-3; D uncertain. Germline V gene lookup returns CDR1 PRHDT and CDR2 FYEKMQ (reference sequence). CDR3 length: 14 amino acids. With 5 bases removed from V and 1 base from J, the gap between germline ends came to 10 bases. This chain's CDR3 is CASSTRRGTDTQYF. The CDR3, as DNA: TGTGCCAGCAGCACCCGCCGGGGCACAGATACGCAGTATTTT.

The chain carries TRBV28 and TRBJ2-5, with 7 bases lining up with TRBD2. The CDR3 length is 15 residues. The junction had 13 bases not matched to a gene; V was cut back by 7 bases and J by 5 bases. CDR1 and CDR2 from the germline V gene are MDHEN and SYDVKM. The CDR3 loop reads CASMGWRGFRETQYF. The CDR3 DNA sequence: TGTGCCAGCATGGGATGGCGGGGGTTTAGGGAGACCCAGTACTTC.

The chain recombines TRBV7-2 with TRBJ1-1; 9 bases are shared with TRBD1. V shed 1 base, J shed 7 bases, and the junction held 10 bases outside the gene matches. CDR3 length: 16 amino acids. The germline gives CDR1 SGHTA, CDR2 FQGNSA. The CDR3 here is CASSLVGTGTLLEAFF. CDR3 nucleotide sequence: TGTGCCAGCAGCTTAGTTGGGACAGGGACACTTCTTGAAGCTTTCTTT.

This clone was seen a few times. This rearrangement joins TRBV2 to TRBJ1-1; possible D gene TRBD1, 6 bases. CDR1 and CDR2 (germline): SNHLY, FYNNEI. This CDR3 has 14 amino acids. With 7 bases removed from V and 1 base from J, the gap between germline ends came to 13 bases. CDR3 DNA: TGTGCCAGCACATCCACAGGGACGAACACTGAAGCTTTCTTT. This encodes CASTSTGTNTEAFF.

The V and J genes are TRBV6-5 and TRBJ1-5, with D tentatively TRBD1 (5 bases). This CDR3 has 14 amino acids. Germline V CDR1 and CDR2: MNHEY, SVGAGI. Trimming cost V 5 bases and J 6 bases, with 14 bases left between them. Written as DNA, the CDR3 is TGTGCCAGCAGTGCCAGGGAGGGGATTCAGCCCCAGCATTTT. Amino acids: CASSAREGIQPQHF.

The gene calls are TRBV7-2 and TRBJ2-1; TRBD2 agrees at 9 bases. The CDR3 is 16 residues long. V gave up 1 base and J gave up 6 bases; unmatched junction bases: 7. Germline V CDR1 and CDR2: SGHTA, FQGNSA. The CDR3 DNA sequence: TGTGCCAGCAGCTTAGGCGGGGGGGGACCCGGCAATGAGCAGTTCTTC. Translating it yields CASSLGGGGPGNEQFF.

This chain joins TRBV9 and TRBJ2-1, with 12 bases aligning to TRBD2. The CDR3 is 15 amino acids. The V gene end was trimmed by 1 base and the J gene end by 8 bases; junction bases not matched to a gene: 4. Germline values: CDR1 SGDLS, CDR2 YYNGEE. CDR3 sequence (DNA): TGTGCCAGCAGCGTACTAGCGGGGGGGCCCGATGAGCAGTTCTTC. Encoded protein: CASSVLAGGPDEQFF.

The J gene is TRBJ1-2, the V gene TRBV6-5; D call uncertain. Trimming shortened V by 0 bases and J by 4 bases, and 6 bases separated the two germline ends. The length of the CDR3 is 13 residues. In germline, CDR1 is MNHEY, CDR2 SVGAGI. The CDR3 loop reads CASSYSRSYGYTF. DNA for the CDR3: TGTGCCAGCAGTTACTCAAGGAGCTATGGCTACACCTTC.

The rearrangement uses TRBV29-1 and TRBJ1-2; D unresolved. V was pared by 3 bases and J by 4 bases, with 15 bases between. CDR1 SQVTM and CDR2 ANQGSEA come from the germline V gene. The CDR3 is made up of 14 amino acids. Here the CDR3 reads CSVEDVRDTYGYTF. CDR3 sequence (DNA): TGCAGCGTTGAGGACGTGCGGGATACCTATGGCTACACCTTC.

V and J are TRBV2 and TRBJ1-6; 8 nucleotides line up with TRBD1. This CDR3 has 15 residues. Germline CDR1 and CDR2: SNHLY and FYNNEI. Losses at the gene ends were 6 bases for V and 9 bases for J; bases not matched to a gene: 10. The CDR3, as DNA: TGTGCCAGCAGCAGGCAGGGGGCTGTTGGTTCACCCCTCCACTTT. Translation gives CASSRQGAVGSPLHF.

This rearrangement joins TRBV4-1 to TRBJ2-7; D remains ambiguous. The CDR3 totals 13 residues. V was pared by 0 bases and J by 6 bases, with 9 bases between. Germline lookup yields CDR1 MGHRA and CDR2 YSYEKL. This CDR3 reads CASSQDRVGEQYV. DNA of the CDR3: TGCGCCAGCAGCCAAGACCGGGTAGGCGAGCAGTACGTC.

The chain combines TRBV15 with TRBJ2-4; 8 bases are shared with TRBD2. This CDR3 spans 14 amino acids. The germline gives CDR1 LNHNV, CDR2 YYDKDF (reference sequence). V gave up 6 bases and J gave up 8 bases; unmatched junction bases: 9. DNA for the CDR3: TGTGCCACCAGAAAAAGTCCGGGACTAGACATTCAGTACTTC. Translation gives CATRKSPGLDIQYF.

This chain joins TRBV4-3 and TRBJ1-6, with 9 nucleotides matching TRBD1. Germline CDR1 is LGHNA and CDR2 is YSLEER. V lost 3 bases to trimming and J lost 9 bases; unmatched junction nucleotides: 6. The CDR3 covers 15 residues. CDR3 bases: TGCGCCAGCAGCCAGGCTAGGGACAGGGCTTCACCCCTCCACTTT. Translation: CASSQARDRASPLHF.

This chain joins TRBV7-2 and TRBJ2-2, with D maybe TRBD2 (6 bases). The germline V gene encodes CDR1 SGHTA and CDR2 FQGNSA. The CDR3 contains 18 residues. V lost 1 base and J 0 bases, leaving 15 bases between the germline ends. As DNA, the CDR3 is TGTGCCAGCAGCTTAGGGGCGGGGTCGAGCACGAACACCGGGGAGCTGTTTTTT. It is translated as CASSLGAGSSTNTGELFF.

J is TRBJ1-1 and V is TRBV9; 9 bases line up with TRBD1. Unmatched junction bases numbered 5, after V lost 1 base and J lost 4 bases. This CDR3 is built from 15 residues. The germline gives CDR1 SGDLS, CDR2 YYNGEE. The CDR3 sequence: CASSVWADRGTEAFF. In DNA, the CDR3 is TGTGCCAGCAGCGTATGGGCGGACAGGGGCACTGAAGCTTTCTTT.

The chain joins TRBV4-3 to TRBJ2-1; unclear D gene. Germline lookup yields CDR1 LGHNA and CDR2 YSLEER. V lost 0 bases and J 6 bases, leaving 9 bases between the germline ends. The CDR3 is 14 amino acids. The CDR3, as DNA: TGCGCCAGCAGCCAAGATCTCGTCCGCAATGAGCAGTTCTTC. It codes for CASSQDLVRNEQFF.

The chain employs TRBV5-1 and TRBJ2-1, with 9 bases lining up with TRBD2. Germline V gene data show CDR1 as SGHRS and CDR2 as YFSETQ. The CDR3 spans 15 residues. V was pared by 0 bases and J by 3 bases, with 1 base of the junction left unmatched. The DNA for the CDR3 is TGCGCCAGCAGCTTGGCTAGCGGGGTCTACAATGAGCAGTTCTTC. Its translation is CASSLASGVYNEQFF.

This clone was detected only a few times. The chain carries TRBV29-1 and TRBJ2-4, with a weak D call TRBD2 (5 bases). The CDR3 loop spans 15 amino acids. Germline assignment: CDR1 SQVTM and CDR2 ANQGSEA. V dropped 4 bases and J dropped 1 base, with 14 bases sitting between them. The CDR3 DNA is TGCAGCGTTGGTTCCCCCGGGGTTGCCAAAAACATTCAGTACTTC. Translating gives CSVGSPGVAKNIQYF. Full variable domain (remainder filled in from reference TRBV29-1 and TRBJ2-4): SAVISQKPSRDICQRGTSLTIQCQVDSQVTMMFWYRQQPGQSLTLIATANQGSEATYESGFVIDKFPISRPNLTFSTLTVSNMSPEDSSIYLCSVGSPGVAKNIQYFGAGTRLSVL.